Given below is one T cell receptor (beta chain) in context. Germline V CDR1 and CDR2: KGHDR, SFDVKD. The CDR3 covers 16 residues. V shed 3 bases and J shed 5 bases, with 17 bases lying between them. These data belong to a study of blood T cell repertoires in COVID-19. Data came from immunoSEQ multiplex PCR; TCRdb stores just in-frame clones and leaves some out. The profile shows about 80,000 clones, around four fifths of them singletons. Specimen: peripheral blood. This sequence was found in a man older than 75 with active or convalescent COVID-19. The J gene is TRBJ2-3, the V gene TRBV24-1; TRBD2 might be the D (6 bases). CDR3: CATSDTRDSIEDTQYF. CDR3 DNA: TGTGCCACCAGTGATACCCGGGACTCCATAGAAGATACGCAGTATTTT.